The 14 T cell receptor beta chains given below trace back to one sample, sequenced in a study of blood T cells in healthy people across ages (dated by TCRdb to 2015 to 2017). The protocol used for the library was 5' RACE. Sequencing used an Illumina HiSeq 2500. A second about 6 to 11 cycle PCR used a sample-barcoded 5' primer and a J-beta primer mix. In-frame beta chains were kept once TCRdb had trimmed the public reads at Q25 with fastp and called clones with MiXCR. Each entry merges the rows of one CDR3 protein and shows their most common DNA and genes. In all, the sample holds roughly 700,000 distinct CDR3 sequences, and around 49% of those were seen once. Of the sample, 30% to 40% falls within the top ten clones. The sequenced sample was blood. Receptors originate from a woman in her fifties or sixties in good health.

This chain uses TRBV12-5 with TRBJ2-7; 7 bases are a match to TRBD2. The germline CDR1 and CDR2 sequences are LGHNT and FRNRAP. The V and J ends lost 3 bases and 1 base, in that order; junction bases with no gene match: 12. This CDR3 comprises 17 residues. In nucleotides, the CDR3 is TGTGCTAGTGGTTTTCAAATACTAGCGCAGAAGTCCTACGAGCAGTACTTC. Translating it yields CASGFQILAQKSYEQYF.

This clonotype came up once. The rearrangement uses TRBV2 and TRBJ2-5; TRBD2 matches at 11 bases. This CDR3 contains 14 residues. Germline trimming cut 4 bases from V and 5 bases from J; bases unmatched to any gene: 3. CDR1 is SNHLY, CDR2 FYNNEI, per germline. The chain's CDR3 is CASSGLAGRETQYF. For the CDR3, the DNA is TGTGCCAGCAGTGGACTAGCGGGGCGGGAGACCCAGTACTTC.

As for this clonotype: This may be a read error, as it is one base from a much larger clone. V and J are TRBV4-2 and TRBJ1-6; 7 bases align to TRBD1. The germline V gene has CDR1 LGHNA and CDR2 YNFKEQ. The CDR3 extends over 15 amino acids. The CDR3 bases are TGTGCCAGCAGCCAAGTACAGGGGTATAATTCACCCCCCCACTTT. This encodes CASSQVQGYNSPPHF.

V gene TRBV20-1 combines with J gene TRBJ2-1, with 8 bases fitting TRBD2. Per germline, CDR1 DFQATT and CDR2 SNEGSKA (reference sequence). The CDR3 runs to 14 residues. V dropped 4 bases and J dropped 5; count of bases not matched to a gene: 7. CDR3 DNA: TGCAGTGCTATTCCCGGGACTAGAGACAATGAGCAGTTCTTC. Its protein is CSAIPGTRDNEQFF.

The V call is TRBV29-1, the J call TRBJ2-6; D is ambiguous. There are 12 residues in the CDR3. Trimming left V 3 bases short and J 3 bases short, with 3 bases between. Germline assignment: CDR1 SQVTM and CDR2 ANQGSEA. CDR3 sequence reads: CSVDDGANVLTF. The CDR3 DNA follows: TGCAGCGTTGATGATGGGGCCAACGTCCTGACTTTC.

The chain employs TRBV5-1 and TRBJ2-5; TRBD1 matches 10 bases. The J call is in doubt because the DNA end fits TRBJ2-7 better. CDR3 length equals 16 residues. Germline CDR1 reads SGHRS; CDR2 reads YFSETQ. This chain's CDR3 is CASSYMTGGSTYEQYF. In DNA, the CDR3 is TGCGCCAGCAGCTACATGACAGGGGGCTCTACCTACGAGCAGTACTTC.

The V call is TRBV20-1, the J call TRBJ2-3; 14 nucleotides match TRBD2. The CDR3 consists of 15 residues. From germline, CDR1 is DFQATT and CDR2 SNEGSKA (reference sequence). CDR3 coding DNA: TGCGGCGGAACCGGGACTAGCGGGAGCTCAGATACGCAGTATTTT. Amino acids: CGGTGTSGSSDTQYF.

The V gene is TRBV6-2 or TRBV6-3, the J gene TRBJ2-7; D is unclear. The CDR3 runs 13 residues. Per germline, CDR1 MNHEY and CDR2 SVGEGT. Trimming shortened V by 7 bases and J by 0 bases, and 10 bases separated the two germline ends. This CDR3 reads CASMRQFSYEQYF. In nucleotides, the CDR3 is TGTGCCAGCATGCGACAATTCTCCTACGAGCAGTACTTC.

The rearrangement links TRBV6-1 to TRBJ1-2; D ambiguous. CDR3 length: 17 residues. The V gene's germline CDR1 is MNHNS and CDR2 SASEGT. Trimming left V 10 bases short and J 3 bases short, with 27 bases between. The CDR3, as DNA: TGTGCCATCACTCGGGCCGGAGCCGCAACCCCCTACTATGGCTACACCTTC. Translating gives CAITRAGAATPYYGYTF.

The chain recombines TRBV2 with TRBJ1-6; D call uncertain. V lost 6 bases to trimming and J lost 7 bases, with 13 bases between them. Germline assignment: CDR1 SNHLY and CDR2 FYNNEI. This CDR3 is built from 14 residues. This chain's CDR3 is CASSVDTGNSPLHF. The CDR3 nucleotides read TGTGCCAGCAGCGTAGACACGGGGAATTCACCCCTCCACTTT.

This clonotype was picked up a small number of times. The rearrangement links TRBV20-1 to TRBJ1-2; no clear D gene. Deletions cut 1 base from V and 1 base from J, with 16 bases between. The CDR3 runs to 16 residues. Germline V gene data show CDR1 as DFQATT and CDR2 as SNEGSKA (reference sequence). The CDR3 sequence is CSARVTGRAINYGYTF. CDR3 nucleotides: TGCAGTGCTAGAGTGACCGGGAGAGCTATTAACTATGGCTACACCTTC.

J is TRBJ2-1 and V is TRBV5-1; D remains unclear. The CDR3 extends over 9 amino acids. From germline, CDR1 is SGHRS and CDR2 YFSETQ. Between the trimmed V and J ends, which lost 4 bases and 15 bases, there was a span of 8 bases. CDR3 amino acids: CASSRHLFF. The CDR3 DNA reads TGCGCCAGCAGCCGACATCTGTTCTTC.

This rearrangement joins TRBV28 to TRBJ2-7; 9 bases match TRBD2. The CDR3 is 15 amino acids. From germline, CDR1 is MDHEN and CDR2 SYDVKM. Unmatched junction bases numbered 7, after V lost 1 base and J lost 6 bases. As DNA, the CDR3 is TGTGCCAGCAGTTTATTACCTAGCGGGATATGCGAGCAGTACTTC. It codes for CASSLLPSGICEQYF.

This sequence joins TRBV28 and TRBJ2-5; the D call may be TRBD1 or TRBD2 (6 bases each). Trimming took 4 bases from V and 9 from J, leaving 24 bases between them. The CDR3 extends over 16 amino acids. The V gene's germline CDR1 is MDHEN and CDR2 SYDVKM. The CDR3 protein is CASSSSTVGGLWAQYF. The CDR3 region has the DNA TGTGCCAGCAGTTCGTCGACAGTAGGGGGGCTTTGGGCCCAGTACTTC.